One T cell receptor beta chain is described in this entry. At one end the junction does not follow the germline gene, possibly because of a read error. The CDR3 has 15 amino acids. The germline gives CDR1 SQVTM, CDR2 ANQGSEA. From the 5' RACE reads, TCRdb called clonotypes with MiXCR, one entry per CDR3 protein. The table includes 400,000 or so distinct CDR3 sequences, 20% detected once. The sample belongs to a study of T-cell memory formation after mild COVID-19. The origin of this receptor is an adult woman who had mild COVID-19 (a few samples of this study predate the infection). Cell type and time point are not known. The chain links TRBV29-1 to TRBJ1-2; the D gene is possibly TRBD1 (5 bases). Source material: PBMCs or a T cell subset sorted from them (not recorded which). DNA for the CDR3: TGCAGCGTGGAAGGGGAGGCAGGGAAGAACTATGGCTACACCTTC. Its protein product is CSVEGEAGKNYGYTF.